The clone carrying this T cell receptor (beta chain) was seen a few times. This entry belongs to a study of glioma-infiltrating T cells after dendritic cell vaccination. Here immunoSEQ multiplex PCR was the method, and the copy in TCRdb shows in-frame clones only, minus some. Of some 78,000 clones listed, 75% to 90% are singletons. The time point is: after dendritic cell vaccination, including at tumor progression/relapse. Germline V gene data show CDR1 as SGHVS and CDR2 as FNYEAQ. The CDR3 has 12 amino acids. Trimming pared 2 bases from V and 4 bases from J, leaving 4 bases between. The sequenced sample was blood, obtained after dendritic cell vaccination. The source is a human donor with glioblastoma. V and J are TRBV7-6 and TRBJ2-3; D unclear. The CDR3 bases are TGTGCCAGCAGCTTATCCTCAGATACGCAGTATTTT. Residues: CASSLSSDTQYF.